This T cell receptor (beta chain) was captured by sequencing in a study of human T cells and chemical hapten exposure. Overall study findings and caveats: Alopecia was present in the donors, so their immune response may differ from healthy people's.

Turning to this clonotype: The antigen is not known.

Time point denoted: patch test 2, 6 weeks after DPC sensitization. The treatment denotes: therapeutic diphenylcyclopropenone sensitization with weekly scalp DPC. With 4 bases removed from V and 8 bases from J, the gap between germline ends came to 8 bases. CDR1 is LGHDT and CDR2 is YNNKEL in the germline V gene (reference sequence). This CDR3 has 12 amino acids. Using its own MiXCR run on the RACE reads, TCRdb lists one record per CDR3 protein. The table records about 110,000 distinct CDR3 sequences, roughly a tenth of them present only once. The sample in question was whole blood, obtained in connection with sensitization to the hapten diphenylcyclopropenone (DPC). The rearrangement links TRBV3-1 to TRBJ2-2, with D uncertain. The TCR sequence derives from a woman aged 40 to 50 with alopecia areata. Some clones in this sample may be carry-over from other donors' samples. The CDR3 loop is CASSRVRGELFF. CDR3 nucleotide sequence: TGTGCCAGCAGCCGAGTGCGTGGGGAGCTGTTTTTT.